What follows are 25 T cell receptor beta chains derived from one specimen sequenced in a study of T cell changes during pregnancy in multiple sclerosis (dated by TCRdb to about 2019). The library relied on the immunoSEQ multiplex PCR assay. Not all clones reach the TCRdb copy of this immuneACCESS table, which keeps in-frame sequences only. Checked studies attribute under half of the gap to unresolved V genes and leave the rest unexplained. The sample records fewer than 150,000 clones, roughly 95% of which are singletons. The ten top clones hold about 0.42% of the sample. The sequencing here drew on peripheral blood, taken after pregnancy. The source of these receptors is a female donor with multiple sclerosis, enrolled in a pregnancy study.

This clone was observed a single time. The genes are TRBV15 and TRBJ1-5; D not certain. Trimming took 3 bases from V and 0 from J, leaving 12 bases between them. This CDR3 region has 16 residues. Germline values: CDR1 LNHNV, CDR2 YYDKDF (reference sequence). The chain's CDR3 is CATSRDAGNSNQPQHF. The DNA for the CDR3 is TGTGCCACCAGCAGGGATGCGGGGAATAGCAATCAGCCCCAGCATTTT.

The rearrangement links TRBV5-1 to TRBJ2-5; 11 nucleotides align to TRBD2. The CDR3 has 14 amino acids. J gave up 5 bases and V 3 bases, and 3 bases lay outside the gene matches. Per germline, CDR1 SGHRS and CDR2 YFSETQ. For the CDR3, the DNA is TGCGCCAGCAGCTCGTGGACTAGCGGGGAGACCCAGTACTTC. Protein product: CASSSWTSGETQYF.

This chain connects TRBV5-1 to TRBJ2-1; 13 positions agree with TRBD2. This CDR3 region has 14 residues. The germline gives CDR1 SGHRS, CDR2 YFSETQ. The V segment lost 6 bases and the J segment 10 bases; nucleotides outside the gene matches: 7. The CDR3 reads CASTEGTSGIEQFF. The CDR3 DNA reads TGCGCCAGCACCGAGGGGACTAGCGGGATAGAGCAGTTCTTC.

The V and J genes are TRBV28 and TRBJ2-5; a weak D match, TRBD2 (5 bases). V dropped 5 bases and J dropped 5 bases, with 9 bases sitting between them. Germline lookup yields CDR1 MDHEN and CDR2 SYDVKM. This CDR3 has 12 residues. The CDR3 DNA sequence: TGTGCCAGCAGTCGGGATGAGGAGACCCAGTACTTC. This gives the protein CASSRDEETQYF.

The V and J genes are TRBV7-8 and TRBJ2-3; 9 nucleotides agree with TRBD2. The CDR3 contains 17 residues. Per the germline V gene, CDR1 is SGHVS and CDR2 is FQNEAQ. The V and J ends lost 5 bases and 5 bases, in that order; junction bases with no gene match: 14. The CDR3 DNA follows: TGTGCCAGCAGCACCCCGGCTAGCGGGACGGCGGGAGATACGCAGTATTTT. This translates into CASSTPASGTAGDTQYF. Full variable domain (missing parts from reference TRBV7-8 and TRBJ2-3): GAGVSQSPRYKVAKRGQDVALRCDPISGHVSLFWYQQALGQGPEFLTYFQNEAQLDKSGLPSDRFFAERPEGSVSTLKIQRTQQEDSAVYLCASSTPASGTAGDTQYFGPGTRLTVL.

The genes are TRBV6-6 and TRBJ2-1, with 8 bases that match TRBD1. Germline CDR1 reads MNHNY; CDR2 reads SVGAGI (reference sequence). The CDR3 length is 15 residues. V was clipped by 2 bases and J by 4 bases; unmatched bases: 4. The CDR3 region is CASSYQGASYNEQFF. CDR3 sequence (DNA): TGTGCCAGCAGTTACCAGGGGGCATCGTACAATGAGCAGTTCTTC.

The rearrangement joins TRBV11-2 to TRBJ1-5, with D possibly being TRBD1 (5 bases). CDR3 size: 16 residues. Between the trimmed V and J ends, which lost 2 bases and 3 bases, there was a span of 14 bases. The germline CDR1 and CDR2 sequences are SGHAT and FQNNGV. The CDR3 DNA sequence: TGTGCCAGCAGCTTACTGGGGGAGGGGTCCAATCAGCCCCAGCATTTT. The encoded protein is CASSLLGEGSNQPQHF.

J is TRBJ2-1 and V is TRBV19; TRBD2 aligns across 10 bases. V gave up 3 bases and J gave up 8 bases; unmatched junction bases: 7. In germline, CDR1 is LNHDA, CDR2 SQIVND (reference sequence). The CDR3 has 15 amino acids. The CDR3 region has the DNA TGTGCCAGTAGTATCCCTAGCGGGAGCCGACATGAGCAGTTCTTC. Translating it yields CASSIPSGSRHEQFF.

The chain couples TRBV6-1 to TRBJ2-2; TRBD1 is a possible D gene (6 bases). CDR1 is MNHNS and CDR2 is SASEGT in the germline V gene. V lost 2 bases and J 3 bases, leaving 13 bases between the germline ends. CDR3 length equals 16 residues. As DNA, the CDR3 is TGTGCCAGCAGTGAATATGACAGGATGTACACCGGGGAGCTGTTTTTT. Amino acid sequence: CASSEYDRMYTGELFF.

This sequence joins TRBV4-3 and TRBJ2-3; D ambiguous. Trimming left V 1 base short and J 0 bases short, with 14 bases between. CDR1 and CDR2 from the germline V gene are LGHNA and YSLEER. CDR3 length: 17 residues. The chain's CDR3 is CASSQGRGPASTDTQYF. CDR3 nucleotide sequence: TGCGCCAGCAGCCAAGGAAGAGGTCCCGCTAGCACAGATACGCAGTATTTT.

The rearrangement links TRBV4-3 to TRBJ2-1, with 10 nucleotides matching TRBD2. The germline V gene has CDR1 LGHNA and CDR2 YSLEER. The CDR3 length is 13 residues. The ends lost 5 bases at V and 12 bases at J; junction bases unmatched: 7. The CDR3, as DNA: TGCGCCAGCAGCGCGAAACTAGCGGGACTGCAGTTCTTC. It translates to CASSAKLAGLQFF.

The genes are TRBV5-1 and TRBJ2-1, with D possibly TRBD2 on 6 matching bases. The CDR3 extends over 14 amino acids. V lost 2 bases, J lost 2 bases, and 8 bases lay in between. Per germline, CDR1 SGHRS and CDR2 YFSETQ. CDR3 sequence: CASSFPGAYNEQFF. CDR3 nucleotide sequence: TGCGCCAGCAGCTTTCCGGGAGCCTACAATGAGCAGTTCTTC.

This clone showed up just once. The chain has TRBV27 and TRBJ2-7, with TRBD1 identical over 9 bases. V gave up 4 bases and J gave up 7 bases; unmatched junction bases: 8. The CDR3 consists of 14 residues. Looked up from germline, CDR1 is MNHEY and CDR2 is SMNVEV (reference sequence). CDR3 sequence: CASSYRGRSGEQYF. In DNA form, the CDR3 reads TGTGCCAGCAGTTACAGGGGGCGATCCGGGGAGCAGTACTTC.

This chain connects TRBV5-1 to TRBJ2-1; the match to TRBD1 covers 9 bases. This CDR3 has 15 residues. Germline loops: CDR1 SGHRS, CDR2 YFSETQ. V shed 0 bases and J 6 bases; nucleotides not matched to a gene: 4. The CDR3 protein is CASSLATGGPNEQFF. The CDR3 region has the DNA TGCGCCAGCAGCTTGGCGACAGGGGGGCCCAATGAGCAGTTCTTC.

V gene TRBV25-1 combines with J gene TRBJ2-7; perhaps TRBD2 as D (5 bases). Trimming pared 7 bases from V and 0 bases from J, leaving 10 bases between. The CDR3 contains 13 residues. CDR1 is MGHDK, CDR2 SYGVNS, per germline. The CDR3 DNA follows: TGTGCCAGCACCAACGGGGTCTCCTACGAGCAGTACTTC. Translating gives CASTNGVSYEQYF.

This clone was recorded only once. The V gene is TRBV5-6, the J gene TRBJ2-7; TRBD1 matches at 7 bases. Germline V gene lookup returns CDR1 SGHDT and CDR2 YYEEEE. V was clipped by 0 bases and J by 3 bases; unmatched bases: 6. This CDR3 region has 15 residues. The CDR3 nucleotides read TGTGCCAGCAGCTTGGGCATGGACAGGAGCTACGAGCAGTACTTC. This gives the protein CASSLGMDRSYEQYF. The variable domain in full, completed from reference TRBV5-6 and TRBJ2-7, reads DAGVTQSPTHLIKTRGQQVTLRCSPKSGHDTVSWYQQALGQGPQFIFQYYEEEERQRGNFPDRFSGHQFPNYSSELNVNALLLGDSALYLCASSLGMDRSYEQYFGPGTRLTVT.

The gene calls are TRBV28 and TRBJ1-5, with D unresolved. The CDR3 extends over 15 amino acids. V shed 5 bases and J shed 3 bases, with 14 bases lying between them. CDR1 is MDHEN and CDR2 is SYDVKM in the germline V gene. The CDR3 sequence: CASSPPGRDNQPQHF. The CDR3 DNA follows: TGTGCCAGCAGTCCCCCGGGGAGGGACAATCAGCCCCAGCATTTT. Full variable domain (missing parts from reference TRBV28 and TRBJ1-5): DVKVTQSSRYLVKRTGEKVFLECVQDMDHENMFWYRQDPGLGLRLIYFSYDVKMKEKGDIPEGYSVSREKKERFSLILESASTNQTSMYLCASSPPGRDNQPQHFGDGTRLSIL.

The chain combines TRBV6-1 with TRBJ1-5; tentatively, D is TRBD1 (5 bases). Trimming took 7 bases from V and 0 from J, leaving 7 bases between them. Per the germline V gene, CDR1 is MNHNS and CDR2 is SASEGT. The CDR3 is 13 residues long. CDR3 sequence reads: CASTGYSNQPQHF. CDR3 sequence (DNA): TGTGCCAGCACAGGGTATAGCAATCAGCCCCAGCATTTT.

DNA for the CDR3: TGTGCCAGCAGCCAAGAGGGACAGGTCGGTGGCTACACCTTC. It specifies CASSQEGQVGGYTF. The chain is built from TRBV4-2 and TRBJ1-2; 8 nucleotides align to TRBD1. Germline trimming cut 0 bases from V and 7 bases from J; bases unmatched to any gene: 4. The CDR3 is made up of 14 amino acids. Germline V CDR1 and CDR2: LGHNA, YNFKEQ.

The rearrangement uses TRBV7-9 and TRBJ2-3; D gene ambiguous. CDR3 length: 13 residues. Germline V gives CDR1 SEHNR, CDR2 FQNEAQ (reference sequence). Trimming removed 2 bases at V and 3 bases at J, with 6 bases between. CDR3 bases: TGTGCCAGCAGCTTATTAGATACAGATACGCAGTATTTT. This codes for CASSLLDTDTQYF.

CDR3 in amino acids: CASSFIQREGLGDTQYF. The CDR3 coding sequence is TGTGCCAGCAGTTTTATACAGCGGGAGGGTTTAGGAGATACGCAGTATTTT. V gene TRBV27 combines with J gene TRBJ2-3, with TRBD2 matching over 10 bases. J lost 5 bases, V lost 3 bases, and 11 bases had no gene match. The CDR3 has 17 amino acids. CDR1 and CDR2 (germline): MNHEY, SMNVEV (reference sequence).

This clone showed up just a few times. The chain carries TRBV4-2 and TRBJ1-2; D might be TRBD1 (6 bases). The CDR3 sequence is 14 residues long. Germline loops: CDR1 LGHNA, CDR2 YNFKEQ. The V and J ends lost 3 bases and 8 bases respectively, with 16 bases between them. The CDR3 is CASSQLGQPGGYTF. For the CDR3, the DNA is TGTGCCAGCAGCCAGCTCGGACAGCCGGGAGGCTACACCTTC.

The J gene is TRBJ2-3, the V gene TRBV27; 8 nucleotides match TRBD2. CDR1 is MNHEY, CDR2 SMNVEV, per germline (reference sequence). CDR3 length: 17 amino acids. With V trimmed by 1 base and J by 5 bases, 11 bases remained unmatched. For the CDR3, the DNA is TGTGCCAGCAGTTTATATCGACTAGCGTCCGCAGGAGATACGCAGTATTTT. The encoded protein is CASSLYRLASAGDTQYF.

The chain has TRBV9 and TRBJ2-3; TRBD1 might be the D (6 bases). In germline, CDR1 is SGDLS, CDR2 YYNGEE. Trimming removed 4 bases at V and 3 bases at J, with 18 bases between. This CDR3 is built from 16 residues. CDR3 DNA sequence: TGTGCCAGCAGCCCCTTGGCACAGGGATTAACAGATACGCAGTATTTT. This sequence encodes CASSPLAQGLTDTQYF.

J is TRBJ2-7 and V is TRBV18; possibly TRBD2 for D (5 bases). There are 15 residues in the CDR3. V was trimmed by 2 bases and J by 6 bases, leaving 17 bases between them. The V gene's germline CDR1 is KGHSH and CDR2 LQKENI. CDR3 loop: CASSPRAGGVTEQYF. CDR3 bases: TGTGCCAGCTCACCAAGGGCGGGCGGCGTAACCGAGCAGTACTTC.